This TCR beta chain was observed in a study of cytomegalovirus exposure and HLA in healthy donors. The wider study: HLA-typed donors were the source of some 85 million unique TCRs, which an early data release held. Study observations and caveats: According to the study, about 180 TCR beta chains were cytomegalovirus-associated.

Trimming cost V 5 bases and J 8 bases; bases outside gene matches: 13. The CDR3 runs to 15 residues. Germline CDR1 SEHNR, CDR2 FQNEAQ (reference sequence). Use of 60 Vbeta and 13 Jbeta primers characterized the PCR. Some clones are missing from TCRdb's copy, which holds only in-frame ones; the method was immunoSEQ multiplex PCR. Of approximately 190,000 clones in the sample, about nine tenths were seen once. As to this clone: Its specificity is not known.

Among the donors, all were healthy bone marrow donors. Specimen: PBMCs. The TCR was taken from a boy under 10 years old in good health and CMV-seronegative. This chain joins TRBV7-9 and TRBJ1-2; the match to TRBD1 covers 8 bases. DNA of the CDR3: TGTGCCAGCAGCAACACGGACAGGGTGGTTGGCGGCTACACCTTC. Translating gives CASSNTDRVVGGYTF.